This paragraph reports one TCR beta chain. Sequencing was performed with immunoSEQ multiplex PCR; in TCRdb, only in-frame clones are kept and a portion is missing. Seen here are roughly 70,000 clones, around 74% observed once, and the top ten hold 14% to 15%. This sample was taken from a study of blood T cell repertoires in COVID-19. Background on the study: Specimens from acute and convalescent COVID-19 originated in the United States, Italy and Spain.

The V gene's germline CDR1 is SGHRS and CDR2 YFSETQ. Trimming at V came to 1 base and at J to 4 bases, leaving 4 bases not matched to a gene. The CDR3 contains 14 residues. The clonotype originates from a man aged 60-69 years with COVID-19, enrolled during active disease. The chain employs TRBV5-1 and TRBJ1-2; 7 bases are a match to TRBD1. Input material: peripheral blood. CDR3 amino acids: CASSLRDSPYGYTF. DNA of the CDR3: TGCGCCAGCAGCTTGAGGGACAGCCCCTATGGCTACACCTTC.